This TCR beta chain stems from a study of Ad26.COV2.S vaccination and SARS-CoV-2 variants (dated by TCRdb to about 2021). General notes on the study: Donors in the vaccine arm were drawn from COV1001, a multicentre, randomized, double-blind, placebo-controlled phase I-IIa trial testing Ad26.COV2.S in healthy adults. Sequencing of the TCRbeta repertoire served to evaluate the specificity and breadth of SARS-CoV-2-reactive T cell receptors following Ad26.COV2.S vaccination. Ad26.COV2.S was administered intramuscularly at a dose of 5x10^10 or 1x10^11 viral particles, either as one shot or as two shots given 56 days apart. Investigators remained blinded to trial group allocation during experiments and outcome assessment. The TCR-sequenced set comprised around 30 samples: some 20 Ad26.COV2.S vaccine recipients, 5 placebo recipients and 8 SARS-CoV-2 convalescent individuals. Trial participants were randomized into five groups of five: low-dose or high-dose Ad26.COV2.S given once or twice, or placebo on both occasions.

Reading the label with the study, this specimen's treatment or condition is: 19 received Ad26.COV2.S at low or high dose, single or two shots; roughly five received placebo; per-sample allocation not given. For vaccine and placebo recipients, the sequenced repertoires came from samples collected on day 63 after the first injection. Between 29 July and 7 August 2020, Cohort 1b enrolled some 25 adults aged 18-55 years at one site in Boston, USA. Ad26.COV2.S consisted of a replication-incompetent adenovirus type 26 vector by which a prefusion-stabilized SARS-CoV-2 spike protein from the original Wuhan strain was expressed. For this clone: The antigen this receptor binds is unknown. Nothing much larger sits one base from this clone, and base qualities are not available.

The CDR3 spans 16 residues, from the cysteine through the phenylalanine. The sequence is cut down to CDR3 DNA, 48 bases in frame from base 1. According to the germline V gene, CDR1 reads MGHRA and CDR2 reads YSYEKL. V lost 0 bases and J lost 2 bases; the stretch between them is 11 bases long. Study-level results and caveats: Substantial breadth of spike-specific CD8+ and CD4+ T cell responses was reported after vaccination. Vaccine and placebo recipients had similar non-spike TCR breadth, a finding consistent with the vaccine containing only spike. Compared with placebo recipients, Ad26.COV2.S recipients showed higher spike-specific TCR breadth (P = 0.0014). The authors noted that total T cell responses may have been underestimated by the TCR breadth and depth analyses. The study lacked the statistical power to compare responses across vaccine doses or regimens.

TCRbeta CDR3 regions were sequenced with the immunoSEQ Assay. After extraction, genomic DNA underwent amplification by bias-controlled multiplex PCR, followed by high-throughput sequencing. Regarding the original processing steps: To quantify the absolute abundance of every unique TCRbeta CDR3 region, sequences were collapsed and filtered. T cell fraction was estimated by normalizing TCRbeta template counts to usable DNA, with usable DNA measured through amplification of reference genes found in all nucleated cells. Repertoire TCRs were annotated as SARS-CoV-2-specific when V gene, CDR3 amino acid sequence and J gene were exactly matched to a known reactive TCR set. The reference SARS-CoV-2 TCR set came from MIRA and was filtered for enrichment in COVID-19-positive ImmuneCODE repertoires, removing public or cross-reactive TCRs. Using the MIRA antigens, annotated TCRs were further analysed by specific ORF or by position within an ORF. Breadth was defined as the number of annotated unique rearrangements divided by the total number of unique productive rearrangements, and depth was defined as the summed frequency of the annotated unique rearrangements. TCR breadth was compared between groups using two-sided Wilcoxon rank-sum tests. The source is immuneACCESS, and TCRdb retained only in-frame sequences with V and J called. Part of the clones is not carried over; for the studies checked, unresolved V genes explain less than half of this, and the remainder is unexplained. The V and J calls and clone size were taken over from that table, and D and trimming were inferred from the DNA. Across this sample there are 350,000 to 500,000 clones, with 89% seen only once. The ten largest make up approximately 2.5% of the sample.

This clonotype originated in a person aged 18 to 65 who received the Ad26.COV2.S COVID-19 vaccine or a placebo. Sequenced here: peripheral blood, sampled in a trial of Ad26.COV2.S vaccine versus placebo. The V and J genes are TRBV4-1 and TRBJ1-5; 5 matching bases give a weak D call of TRBD1. The base sequence is TGCGCCAGCAGCCAAGAGAGGGGCTGGGGCAATCAGCCCCAGCATTTT. It translates as CASSQERGWGNQPQHF.